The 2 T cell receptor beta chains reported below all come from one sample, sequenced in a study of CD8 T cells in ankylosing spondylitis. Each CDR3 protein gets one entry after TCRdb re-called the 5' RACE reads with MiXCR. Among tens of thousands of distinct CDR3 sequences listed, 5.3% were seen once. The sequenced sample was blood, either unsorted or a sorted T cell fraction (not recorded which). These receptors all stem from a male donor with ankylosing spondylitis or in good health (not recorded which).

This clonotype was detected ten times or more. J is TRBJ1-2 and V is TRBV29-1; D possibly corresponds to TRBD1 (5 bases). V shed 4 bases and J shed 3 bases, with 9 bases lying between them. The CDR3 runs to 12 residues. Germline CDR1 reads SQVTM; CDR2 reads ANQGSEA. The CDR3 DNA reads TGCAGCGTTGTTCGGGGCGACTATGGCTACACCTTC. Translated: CSVVRGDYGYTF. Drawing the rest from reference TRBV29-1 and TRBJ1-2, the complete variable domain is SAVISQKPSRDICQRGTSLTIQCQVDSQVTMMFWYRQQPGQSLTLIATANQGSEATYESGFVIDKFPISRPNLTFSTLTVSNMSPEDSSIYLCSVVRGDYGYTFGSGTRLTVV.

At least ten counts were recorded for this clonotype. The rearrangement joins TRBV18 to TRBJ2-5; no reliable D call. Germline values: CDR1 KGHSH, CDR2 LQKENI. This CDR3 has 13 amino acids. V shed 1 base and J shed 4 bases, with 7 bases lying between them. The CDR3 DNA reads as TGTGCCAGCTCACCACTTCCGATAGAGACCCAGTACTTC. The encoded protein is CASSPLPIETQYF. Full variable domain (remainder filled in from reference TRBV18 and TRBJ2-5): NAGVMQNPRHLVRRRGQEARLRCSPMKGHSHVYWYRQLPEEGLKFMVYLQKENIIDESGMPKERFSAEFPKEGPSILRIQQVVRGDSAAYFCASSPLPIETQYFGPGTRLLVL.